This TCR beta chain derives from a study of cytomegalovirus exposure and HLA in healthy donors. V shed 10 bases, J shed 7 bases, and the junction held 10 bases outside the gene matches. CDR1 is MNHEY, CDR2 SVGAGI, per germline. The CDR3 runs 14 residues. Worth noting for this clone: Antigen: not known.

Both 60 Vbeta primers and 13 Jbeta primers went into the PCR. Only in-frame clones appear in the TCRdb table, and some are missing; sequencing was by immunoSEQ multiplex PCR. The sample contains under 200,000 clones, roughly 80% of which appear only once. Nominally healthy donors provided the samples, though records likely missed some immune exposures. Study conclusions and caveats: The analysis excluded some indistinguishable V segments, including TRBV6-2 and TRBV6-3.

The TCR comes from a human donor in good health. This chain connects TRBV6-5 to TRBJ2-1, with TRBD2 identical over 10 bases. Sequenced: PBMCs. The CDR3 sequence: CATVSSGGGNEQFF. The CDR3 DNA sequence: TGTGCCACCGTTTCTAGCGGGGGTGGTAATGAGCAGTTCTTC.